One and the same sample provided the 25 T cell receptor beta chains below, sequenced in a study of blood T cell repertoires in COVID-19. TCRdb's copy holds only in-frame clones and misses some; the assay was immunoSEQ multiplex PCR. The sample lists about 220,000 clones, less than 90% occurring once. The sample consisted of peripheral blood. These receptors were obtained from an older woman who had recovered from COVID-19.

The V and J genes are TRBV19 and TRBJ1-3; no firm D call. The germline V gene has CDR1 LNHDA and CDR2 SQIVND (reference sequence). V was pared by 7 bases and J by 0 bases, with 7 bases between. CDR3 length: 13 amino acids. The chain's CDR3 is CASKPSSGNTIYF. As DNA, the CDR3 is TGTGCCAGTAAGCCGAGCTCTGGAAACACCATATATTTT.

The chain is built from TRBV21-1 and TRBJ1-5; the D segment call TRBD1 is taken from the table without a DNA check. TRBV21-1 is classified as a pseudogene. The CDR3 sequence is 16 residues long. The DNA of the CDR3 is TGTGCCAGCAGCAAAGCGCTGGGGGCGCTCAATCAGCCCCAGCATTTT. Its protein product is CASSKALGALNQPQHF.

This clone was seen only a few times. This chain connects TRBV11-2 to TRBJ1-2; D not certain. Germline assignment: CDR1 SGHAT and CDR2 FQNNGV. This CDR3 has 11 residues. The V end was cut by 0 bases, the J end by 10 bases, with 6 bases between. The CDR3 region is CASSLDQYYTF. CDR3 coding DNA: TGTGCCAGCAGCTTAGATCAGTACTACACCTTC.

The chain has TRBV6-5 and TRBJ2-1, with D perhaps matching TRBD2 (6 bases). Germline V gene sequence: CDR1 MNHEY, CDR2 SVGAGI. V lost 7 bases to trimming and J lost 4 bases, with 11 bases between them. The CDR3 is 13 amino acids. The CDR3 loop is CASTKGLYNEQFF. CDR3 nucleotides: TGTGCCAGCACCAAGGGACTTTACAATGAGCAGTTCTTC.

The CDR3 DNA is TGCGCCAGCAGCTTCTCACCAGGGACTTATGGCTACACCTTC. It translates to CASSFSPGTYGYTF. The V and J genes are TRBV5-1 and TRBJ1-2; maybe TRBD1 (5 bases). V lost 2 bases and J lost 5, with 13 bases in between. Looked up from germline, CDR1 is SGHRS and CDR2 is YFSETQ. The CDR3 is 14 amino acids.

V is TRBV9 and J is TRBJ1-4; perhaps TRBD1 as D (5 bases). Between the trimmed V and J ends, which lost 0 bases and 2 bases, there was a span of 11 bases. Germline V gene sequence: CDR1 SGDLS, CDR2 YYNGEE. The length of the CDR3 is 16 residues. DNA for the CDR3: TGTGCCAGCAGCGTAGGGACAATCCGGACTAATGAAAAACTGTTTTTT. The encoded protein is CASSVGTIRTNEKLFF.

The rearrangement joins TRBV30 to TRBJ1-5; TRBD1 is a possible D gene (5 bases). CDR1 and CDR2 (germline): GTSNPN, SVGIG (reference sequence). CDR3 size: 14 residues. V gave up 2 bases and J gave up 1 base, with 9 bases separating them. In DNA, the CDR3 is TGTGCCTGGAGTCTACAGGAGAGCAATCAGCCCCAGCATTTT. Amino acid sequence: CAWSLQESNQPQHF.

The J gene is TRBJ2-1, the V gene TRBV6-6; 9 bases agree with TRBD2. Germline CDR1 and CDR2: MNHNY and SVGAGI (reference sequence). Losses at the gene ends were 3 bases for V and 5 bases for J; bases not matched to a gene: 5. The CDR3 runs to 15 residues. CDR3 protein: CASSYRTSENNEQFF. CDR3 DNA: TGTGCCAGCAGTTATAGGACTAGCGAAAACAATGAGCAGTTCTTC.

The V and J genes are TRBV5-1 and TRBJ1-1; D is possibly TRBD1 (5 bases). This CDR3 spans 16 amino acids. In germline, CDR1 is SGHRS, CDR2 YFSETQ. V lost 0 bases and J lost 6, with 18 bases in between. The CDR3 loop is CASSLATAGQGAEAFF. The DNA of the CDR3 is TGCGCCAGCAGCTTGGCGACAGCCGGACAAGGAGCTGAAGCTTTCTTT.

CDR3 loop: CASSEVGGATDTQYF. DNA of the CDR3: TGCGCCAGCAGTGAGGTCGGGGGGGCCACAGATACGCAGTATTTT. The rearrangement links TRBV5-1 to TRBJ2-3, with 8 bases matching TRBD2. CDR3 length equals 15 residues. The V gene's germline CDR1 is SGHRS and CDR2 YFSETQ. V shed 5 bases and J 2 bases; nucleotides not matched to a gene: 7.

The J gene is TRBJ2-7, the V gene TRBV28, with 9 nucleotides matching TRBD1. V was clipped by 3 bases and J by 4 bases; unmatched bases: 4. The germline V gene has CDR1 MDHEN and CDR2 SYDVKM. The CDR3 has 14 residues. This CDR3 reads CASSFRDRDYEQYF. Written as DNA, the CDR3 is TGTGCCAGCAGTTTCCGGGACAGGGATTACGAGCAGTACTTC.

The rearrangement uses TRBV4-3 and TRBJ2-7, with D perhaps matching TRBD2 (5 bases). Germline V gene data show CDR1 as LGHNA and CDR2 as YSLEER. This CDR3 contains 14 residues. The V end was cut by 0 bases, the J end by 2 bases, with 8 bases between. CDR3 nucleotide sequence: TGCGCCAGCAGCCAAGATTCAGCGGCCTACGAGCAGTACTTC. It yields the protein CASSQDSAAYEQYF.

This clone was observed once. For the CDR3, the DNA is TGTGCCAGCACTACAGGACAGGGACCTAGGGAAGCTTTCTTT. Translating gives CASTTGQGPREAFF. The rearrangement joins TRBV6-6 to TRBJ1-1; 8 bases map to TRBD1. Per germline, CDR1 MNHNY and CDR2 SVGAGI (reference sequence). The CDR3 contains 14 residues. V lost 7 bases and J lost 8; bases outside the gene matches: 12.

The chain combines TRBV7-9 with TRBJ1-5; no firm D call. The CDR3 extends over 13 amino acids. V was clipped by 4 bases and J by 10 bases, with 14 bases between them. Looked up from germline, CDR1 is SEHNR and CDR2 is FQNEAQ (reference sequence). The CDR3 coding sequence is TGTGCCAGCAGCTCCCGACTTGTCCGACCCCAGCATTTT. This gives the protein CASSSRLVRPQHF.

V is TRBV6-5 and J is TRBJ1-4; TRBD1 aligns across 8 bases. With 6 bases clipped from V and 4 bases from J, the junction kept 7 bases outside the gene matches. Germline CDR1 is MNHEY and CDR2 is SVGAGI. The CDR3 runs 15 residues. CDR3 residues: CASSWGGTGNEKLFF. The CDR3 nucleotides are TGTGCCAGCAGCTGGGGGGGGACAGGTAATGAAAAACTGTTTTTT.

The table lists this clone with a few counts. The CDR3 nucleotides are TGTGCCAGCAGCTCTAGGAGGACAGGGGACACTGAAGCTTTCTTT. Its translation: CASSSRRTGDTEAFF. This chain connects TRBV5-6 to TRBJ1-1, with 9 bases fitting TRBD1. The CDR3 is 15 amino acids. The J segment lost 3 bases and the V segment lost 3 bases, leaving 6 bases of the junction unmatched. Looked up from germline, CDR1 is SGHDT and CDR2 is YYEEEE.

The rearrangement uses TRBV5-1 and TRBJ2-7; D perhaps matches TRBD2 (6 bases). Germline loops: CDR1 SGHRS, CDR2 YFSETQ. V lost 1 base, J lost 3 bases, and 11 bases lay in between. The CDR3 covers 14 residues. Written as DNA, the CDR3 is TGCGCCAGCAGCTTGTGGGGGGTTAACTACGAGCAGTACTTC. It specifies CASSLWGVNYEQYF.

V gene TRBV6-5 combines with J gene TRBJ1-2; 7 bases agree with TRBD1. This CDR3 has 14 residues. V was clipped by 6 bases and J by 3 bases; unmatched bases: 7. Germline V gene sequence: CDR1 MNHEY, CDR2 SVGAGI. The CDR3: CASSRRGDYYGYTF. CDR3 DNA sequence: TGTGCCAGCAGCCGCAGGGGGGACTACTATGGCTACACCTTC.

The CDR3 reads CASSFRGGTGGELFF. CDR3 coding DNA: TGCGCCAGCAGCTTCCGTGGGGGGACGGGCGGGGAGCTGTTTTTT. This chain links TRBV5-1 with TRBJ2-2; perhaps TRBD2 as D (6 bases). V lost 2 bases, J lost 7 bases, and 15 bases lay in between. The CDR3 has 15 residues. Germline-derived CDR1 and CDR2 are SGHRS and YFSETQ.

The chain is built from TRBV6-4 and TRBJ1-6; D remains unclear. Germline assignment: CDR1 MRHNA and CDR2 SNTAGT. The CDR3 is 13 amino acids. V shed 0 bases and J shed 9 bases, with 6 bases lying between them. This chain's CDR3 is CASSDSEGSPLHF. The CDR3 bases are TGTGCCAGCAGTGACTCGGAGGGTTCACCCCTCCACTTT.

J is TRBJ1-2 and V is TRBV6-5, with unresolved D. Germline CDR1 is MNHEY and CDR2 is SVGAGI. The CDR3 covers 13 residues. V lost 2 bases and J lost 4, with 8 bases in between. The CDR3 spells CASSYDRLYGYTF. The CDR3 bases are TGTGCCAGCAGTTACGATCGACTCTATGGCTACACCTTC.

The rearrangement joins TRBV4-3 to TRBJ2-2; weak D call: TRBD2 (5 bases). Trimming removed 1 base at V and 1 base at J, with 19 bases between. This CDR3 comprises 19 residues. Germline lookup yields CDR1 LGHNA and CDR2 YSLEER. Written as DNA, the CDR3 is TGCGCCAGCAGCCAAGGACCGTCGCCAGCCGGACTGAACACCGGGGAGCTGTTTTTT. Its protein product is CASSQGPSPAGLNTGELFF.

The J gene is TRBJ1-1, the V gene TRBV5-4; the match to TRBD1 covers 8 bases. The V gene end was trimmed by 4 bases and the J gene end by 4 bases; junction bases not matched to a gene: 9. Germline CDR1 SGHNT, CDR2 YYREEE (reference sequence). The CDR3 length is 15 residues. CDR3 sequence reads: CASSPPTGAITEAFF. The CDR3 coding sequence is TGTGCCAGCAGCCCCCCGACAGGGGCCATCACTGAAGCTTTCTTT. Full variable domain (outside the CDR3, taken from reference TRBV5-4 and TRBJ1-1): ETGVTQSPTHLIKTRGQQVTLRCSSQSGHNTVSWYQQALGQGPQFIFQYYREEENGRGNFPPRFSGLQFPNYSSELNVNALELDDSALYLCASSPPTGAITEAFFGQGTRLTVV.

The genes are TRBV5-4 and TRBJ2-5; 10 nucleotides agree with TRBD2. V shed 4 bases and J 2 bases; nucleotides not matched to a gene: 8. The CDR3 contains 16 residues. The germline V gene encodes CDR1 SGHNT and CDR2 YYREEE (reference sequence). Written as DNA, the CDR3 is TGTGCCAGCAGCCCAAGGACTAGCGGAACTCAAGAGACCCAGTACTTC. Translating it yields CASSPRTSGTQETQYF.

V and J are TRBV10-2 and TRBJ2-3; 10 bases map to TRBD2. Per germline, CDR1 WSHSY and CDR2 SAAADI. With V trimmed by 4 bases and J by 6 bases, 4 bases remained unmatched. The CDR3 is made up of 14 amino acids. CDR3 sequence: CASSGSGGSDTQYF. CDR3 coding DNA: TGCGCCAGCAGTGGTAGCGGGGGGTCGGATACGCAGTATTTT.